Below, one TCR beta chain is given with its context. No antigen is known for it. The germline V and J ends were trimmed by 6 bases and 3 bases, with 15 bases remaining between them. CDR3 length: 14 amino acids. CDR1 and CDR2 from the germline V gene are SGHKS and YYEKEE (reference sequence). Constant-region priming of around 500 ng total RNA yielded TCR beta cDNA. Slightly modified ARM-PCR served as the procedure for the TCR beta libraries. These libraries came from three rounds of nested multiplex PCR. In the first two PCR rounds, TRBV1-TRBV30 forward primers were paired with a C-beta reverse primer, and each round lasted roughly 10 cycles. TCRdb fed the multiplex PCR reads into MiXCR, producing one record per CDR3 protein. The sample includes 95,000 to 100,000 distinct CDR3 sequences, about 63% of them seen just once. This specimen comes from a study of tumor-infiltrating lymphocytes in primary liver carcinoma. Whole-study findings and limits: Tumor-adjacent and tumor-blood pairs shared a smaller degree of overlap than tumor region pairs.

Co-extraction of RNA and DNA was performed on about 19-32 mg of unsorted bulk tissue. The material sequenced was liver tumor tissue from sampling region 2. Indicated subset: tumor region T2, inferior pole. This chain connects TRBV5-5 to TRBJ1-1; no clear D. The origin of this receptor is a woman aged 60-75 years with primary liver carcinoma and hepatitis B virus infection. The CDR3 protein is CASNPRHGDTEAFF. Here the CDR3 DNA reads TGTGCCAGCAACCCCCGTCATGGGGACACTGAAGCTTTCTTT. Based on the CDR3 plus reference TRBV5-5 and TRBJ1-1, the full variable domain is DAGVTQSPTHLIKTRGQQVTLRCSPISGHKSVSWYQQVLGQGPQFIFQYYEKEERGRGNFPDRFSARQFPNYSSELNVNALLLGDSALYLCASNPRHGDTEAFFGQGTRLTVV.